These 12 T cell receptor beta chains came from one sample sequenced in a study of cytomegalovirus exposure and HLA in healthy donors. Data came from immunoSEQ multiplex PCR; TCRdb stores just in-frame clones and leaves some out. Of about 220,000 clones in the sample, around nine tenths are singletons; the top ten hold about 2.7%. The sequencing sample was made of PBMCs. The source of these receptors is a woman under 30 in good health and CMV-seronegative.

The chain uses TRBV4-1 and TRBJ2-3; 9 nucleotides agree with TRBD1. Germline V gene lookup returns CDR1 MGHRA and CDR2 YSYEKL. This CDR3 has 16 amino acids. The trim removed 3 bases at V and 1 base at J, leaving 5 bases unmatched. The CDR3, as DNA: TGCGCCAGCAGCCATGAGGACAGGGGTGGCACAGATACGCAGTATTTT. Translation gives CASSHEDRGGTDTQYF.

The J gene is TRBJ1-2, the V gene TRBV27; TRBD1 agrees at 7 bases. CDR3 length: 18 amino acids. Germline loops: CDR1 MNHEY, CDR2 SMNVEV (reference sequence). The junction had 22 bases not matched to a gene; V was cut back by 8 bases and J by 4 bases. This CDR3 is CASSSLIGGQSSTYGYTF. The CDR3 nucleotides read TGTGCCAGCTCAAGTTTAATCGGGGGACAGTCATCTACCTATGGCTACACCTTC.

V and J are TRBV5-1 and TRBJ2-1, with D maybe TRBD2 (6 bases). The CDR3 loop spans 14 amino acids. In germline, CDR1 is SGHRS, CDR2 YFSETQ. Deletions cut 0 bases from V and 9 bases from J, with 13 bases between. CDR3 in amino acids: CASSLEEGGGEQFF. In nucleotides, the CDR3 is TGCGCCAGCAGCTTGGAAGAGGGAGGTGGTGAGCAGTTCTTC.

The chain carries TRBV4-2 and TRBJ1-4; 8 nucleotides match TRBD1. Germline CDR1 reads LGHNA; CDR2 reads YNFKEQ. V was clipped by 0 bases and J by 6 bases; unmatched bases: 6. The CDR3 has 16 residues. CDR3: CASSQDIGQGDEKLFF. CDR3 sequence (DNA): TGTGCCAGCAGCCAAGATATAGGACAGGGAGATGAAAAACTGTTTTTT.

The genes are TRBV6-6 and TRBJ2-3, with 12 bases lining up with TRBD2. J lost 6 bases, V lost 5 bases, and 9 bases had no gene match. This CDR3 is built from 16 residues. CDR1 is MNHNY, CDR2 SVGAGI, per germline (reference sequence). The CDR3 region is CASSRKTSGSGDTQYF. CDR3 nucleotide sequence: TGTGCCAGCAGTCGTAAGACTAGCGGGAGTGGTGATACGCAGTATTTT.

V gene TRBV28 combines with J gene TRBJ2-7; possibly TRBD1 for D (5 bases). CDR1 and CDR2 (germline): MDHEN, SYDVKM. The CDR3 spans 16 residues. The germline V and J ends were trimmed by 6 bases and 2 bases, with 20 bases remaining between them. CDR3 bases: TGTGCCAGCAGACCCCAGCGCAGGGTTGGGGCCTACGAGCAGTACTTC. Amino acid sequence: CASRPQRRVGAYEQYF.

The chain has TRBV4-1 and TRBJ1-3; D not resolved. The germline V and J ends were trimmed by 4 bases and 0 bases, with 19 bases remaining between them. This CDR3 comprises 18 residues. CDR1 MGHRA and CDR2 YSYEKL come from the germline V gene. CDR3 sequence (DNA): TGCGCCAGCAGCCGCTCCTTTCCCATAGTAAACTCTGGAAACACCATATATTTT. The encoded protein is CASSRSFPIVNSGNTIYF.

This chain links TRBV7-9 with TRBJ2-5; 9 nucleotides line up with TRBD1. This CDR3 is built from 15 residues. Germline-derived CDR1 and CDR2 are SEHNR and FQNEAQ (reference sequence). Germline trimming cut 4 bases from V and 4 bases from J; bases unmatched to any gene: 7. The DNA of the CDR3 is TGTGCCAGCAGCTCCGGGACAGGGCGCGGAGAGACCCAGTACTTC. Protein sequence: CASSSGTGRGETQYF.

The rearrangement joins TRBV7-9 to TRBJ2-1; 8 bases line up with TRBD1. From germline, CDR1 is SEHNR and CDR2 FQNEAQ (reference sequence). V dropped 5 bases and J dropped 0; count of bases not matched to a gene: 3. The CDR3 length is 15 residues. CDR3 nucleotides: TGTGCCAGCAGCACGACAGGGGCCTCCTACAATGAGCAGTTCTTC. It translates to CASSTTGASYNEQFF.

The chain recombines TRBV2 with TRBJ2-1; D gene unclear. This CDR3 contains 14 residues. Germline V gives CDR1 SNHLY, CDR2 FYNNEI. With 6 bases removed from V and 10 bases from J, the gap between germline ends came to 19 bases. CDR3 coding DNA: TGTGCCAGCAGCCTTCTTCGAGCTCTAGACGAGCAGTTCTTC. Its translation: CASSLLRALDEQFF.

The chain recombines TRBV2 with TRBJ1-5; 8 bases line up with TRBD1. The CDR3 is made up of 14 amino acids. CDR1 and CDR2 from the germline V gene are SNHLY and FYNNEI. Unmatched junction bases numbered 6, after V lost 5 bases and J lost 6 bases. The CDR3 bases are TGTGCCAGCAGTATTTCAGGGGGCGGTCAGCCCCAGCATTTT. As protein: CASSISGGGQPQHF.

V is TRBV5-4 and J is TRBJ1-2; 9 bases are shared with TRBD1. Germline V gives CDR1 SGHNT, CDR2 YYREEE (reference sequence). V trimming: 0 bases; J trimming: 4 bases; junction bases outside the gene matches: 1. This CDR3 has 14 amino acids. CDR3: CASSLGTGAYGYTF. The CDR3 nucleotides read TGTGCCAGCAGCTTGGGGACAGGGGCCTATGGCTACACCTTC.